Listed below are T cell receptor beta chains from one sample, sequenced in a study of regulatory T cells in long-lasting Graves disease. TCRdb re-called the multiplex PCR reads with MiXCR, one entry per CDR3 protein. The table shows roughly 530,000 distinct CDR3 sequences, with around 16% occurring only once. This same sample was also part of a study on T cells in Graves' hyperthyroidism and ophthalmopathy.

The specimen comprised peripheral blood mononuclear cells (PBMCs), sampled at new diagnosis, from a patient treated with antithyroid drugs. The receptor source for this set is a woman aged 40 to 65 with Graves disease. Each CDR3 is given with its conserved first and last residue. The D gene is left open where the match is weak. A clone size is listed for some rows: how often the clone was seen (once, few, many), or a class if it is expanded.

>few|-|TRBJ1-2|TRBV6-2/TRBV6-3|12
TGTGCCGGTCGGCACCTTCCCTATGGCTACACCTTC
CAGRHLPYGYTF
>-|-|TRBJ1-5|TRBV30|14
TGTGCCTGGAGTGACGACAGGTTGGCTTCGTCCCAGCATTTT
CAWSDDRLASSQHF
>-|TRBD1|TRBJ2-7|TRBV19|14
TGTGCCAGTACTACGACAGGGGGCGGCTACGAGCAGTACTTC
CASTTTGGGYEQYF
>many|-|TRBJ2-3|TRBV11-3|16
TGTGCCAGCAGCTTAGGCGTTGGAGGGGTTACAGATACGCAGTATTTT
CASSLGVGGVTDTQYF
>few|TRBD1|TRBJ1-2|TRBV29-1|12
TGCAGCGCACAGGGGGCGGGTTATGGCTACACCTTC
CSAQGAGYGYTF
>-|-|TRBJ1-6|TRBV7-2|16
TGTGCCAGCAGCTTAAAGGGGAGCTCCTATAATTCACCCCTCCACTTT
CASSLKGSSYNSPLHF
>-|-|TRBJ1-5|TRBV18|16
TGTGCCAGCTCACCGACGGGGGGACTAGCAAATCAGCCCCAGCATTTT
CASSPTGGLANQPQHF
>-|-|TRBJ1-2|TRBV19|14
TGTGCCAGTAGCCGCTTGTCAAGGGCAGATGGCTACACCTTC
CASSRLSRADGYTF
>-|TRBD1|TRBJ2-3|TRBV6-2/TRBV6-3|16
TGTGCCAGCAGCTCACTGCAGGGGGCACACCCCGATACGCGGTATTTT
CASSSLQGAHPDTRYF
>many|-|TRBJ1-5|TRBV3-1|15
TGTGCCAGCAGCCAAGGTATTTATAGCAATCAGCCCCAGCATTTT
CASSQGIYSNQPQHF
>few|-|TRBJ2-2|TRBV3-1|14
TGTGCCAGCAGCGGGGGCCGGGTCACCGGGGAGCTGTTTTTT
CASSGGRVTGELFF
>few|-|TRBJ2-2|TRBV18|14
TGTGCCAGCTCAGCAAACCGGGGGACCGGGGAGCTGTTTTTT
CASSANRGTGELFF
>many|TRBD2|TRBJ2-1|TRBV20-1|18
TGCAGTGCTAGAAATAGCGGGGGGGCCTATGGGACGGGGAATGAGCAGTTCTTC
CSARNSGGAYGTGNEQFF
>few|TRBD1|TRBJ2-2|TRBV7-2|17
TGTGCCAGCAGCGGACCCGAGACAGGGACGAACACCGGGGAGCTGTTTTTT
CASSGPETGTNTGELFF
>few|-|TRBJ2-1|TRBV3-1|11
TGTGCCAGCAGCTATGGACGAGAGCAGTTCTTC
CASSYGREQFF
>many|TRBD2|TRBJ2-1|TRBV27|15
TGTGCCAGCAGTTTATTCCCTAGCGGGGGCAATGAGCAGTTCTTC
CASSLFPSGGNEQFF
>-|-|TRBJ2-3|TRBV4-1|14
TGCGCCAGCAGCCAGGACAGAAGCGAGGATACGCAGTATTTT
CASSQDRSEDTQYF
>many|-|TRBJ2-5|TRBV20-1|16
TGCAGTGCGGGTCCGGGGGCAGGGTTGCGTCGGGAGACCCAGTACTTC
CSAGPGAGLRRETQYF
>-|TRBD1|TRBJ2-4|TRBV6-2/TRBV6-3|14
TGTGCCAGCAGCGAACAGGGGTACAAAAACATTCAGTACTTC
CASSEQGYKNIQYF
>few|-|TRBJ1-6|TRBV6-1|13
TGTGCCAGCAGGACTGACGGAAATTCACCCCTCCACTTT
CASRTDGNSPLHF
>many|TRBD1|TRBJ2-7|TRBV5-1|15
TGCGCCAGCAGCTTGGGAGCGACAGGGAATAACGAGCAGTACTTC
CASSLGATGNNEQYF
>many|-|TRBJ1-2|TRBV2|13
TGTGCCAGCAGGAGACCGATAAGCCCGGGCTACACCTTC
CASRRPISPGYTF
>many|-|TRBJ1-5|TRBV2|14
TGTGCCAGCAGTTCGGGACCCTACACCCAGCCCCAGCATTTT
CASSSGPYTQPQHF
>-|-|TRBJ2-3|TRBV29-1|13
TGCAGCCCCGGTCTCGGCGTTGGGGATACGCAGTATTTT
CSPGLGVGDTQYF